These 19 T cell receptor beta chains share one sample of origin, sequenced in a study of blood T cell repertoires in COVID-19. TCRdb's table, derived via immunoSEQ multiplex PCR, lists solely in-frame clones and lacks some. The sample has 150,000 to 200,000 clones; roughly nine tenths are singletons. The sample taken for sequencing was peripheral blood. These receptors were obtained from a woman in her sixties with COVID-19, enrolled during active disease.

This chain's CDR3 is CASSSASGSPSYEQYF. CDR3 DNA sequence: TGTGCCAGCAGCTCCGCTAGCGGGAGCCCCAGCTACGAGCAGTACTTC. This chain links TRBV5-4 with TRBJ2-7, with 10 bases matching TRBD2. The germline gives CDR1 SGHNT, CDR2 YYREEE (reference sequence). The CDR3 runs to 16 residues. V shed 3 bases, J shed 3 bases, and the junction held 9 bases outside the gene matches. Full variable domain (missing parts from reference TRBV5-4 and TRBJ2-7): ETGVTQSPTHLIKTRGQQVTLRCSSQSGHNTVSWYQQALGQGPQFIFQYYREEENGRGNFPPRFSGLQFPNYSSELNVNALELDDSALYLCASSSASGSPSYEQYFGPGTRLTVT.

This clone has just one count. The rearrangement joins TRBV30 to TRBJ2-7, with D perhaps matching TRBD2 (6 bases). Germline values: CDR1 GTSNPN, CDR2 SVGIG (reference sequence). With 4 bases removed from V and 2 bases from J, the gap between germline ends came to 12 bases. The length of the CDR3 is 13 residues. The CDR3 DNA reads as TGTGCCTGGATGCGGGATGATACCTACGAGCAGTACTTC. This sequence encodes CAWMRDDTYEQYF.

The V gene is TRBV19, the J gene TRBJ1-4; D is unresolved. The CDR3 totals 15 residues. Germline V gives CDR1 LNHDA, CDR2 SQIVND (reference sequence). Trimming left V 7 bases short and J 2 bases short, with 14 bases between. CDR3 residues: CASTPGGETNEKLFF. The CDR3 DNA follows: TGTGCCAGTACCCCCGGCGGGGAGACTAATGAAAAACTGTTTTTT. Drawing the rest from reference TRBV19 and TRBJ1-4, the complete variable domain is DGGITQSPKYLFRKEGQNVTLSCEQNLNHDAMYWYRQDPGQGLRLIYYSQIVNDFQKGDIAEGYSVSREKKESFPLTVTSAQKNPTAFYLCASTPGGETNEKLFFGSGTQLSVL.

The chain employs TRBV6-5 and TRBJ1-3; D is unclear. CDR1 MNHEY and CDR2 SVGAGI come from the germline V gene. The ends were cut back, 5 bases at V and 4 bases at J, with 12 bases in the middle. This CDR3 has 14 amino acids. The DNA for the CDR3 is TGTGCCAGCAGTCCCGACTTTCAGGGAAACACCATATATTTT. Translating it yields CASSPDFQGNTIYF.

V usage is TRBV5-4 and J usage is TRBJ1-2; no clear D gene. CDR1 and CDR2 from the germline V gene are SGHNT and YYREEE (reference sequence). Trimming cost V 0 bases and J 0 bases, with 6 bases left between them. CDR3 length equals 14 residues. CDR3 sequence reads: CASSLELANYGYTF. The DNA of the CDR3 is TGTGCCAGCAGCTTGGAGCTGGCTAACTATGGCTACACCTTC.

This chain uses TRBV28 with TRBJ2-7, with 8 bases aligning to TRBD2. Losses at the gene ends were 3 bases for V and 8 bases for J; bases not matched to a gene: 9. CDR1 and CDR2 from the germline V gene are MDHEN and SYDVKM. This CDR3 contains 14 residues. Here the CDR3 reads CASSFVAGPSKQYF. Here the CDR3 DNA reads TGTGCCAGCAGTTTTGTAGCGGGGCCTTCCAAGCAGTACTTC.

This CDR3 is CASSWGRSSGANVLTF. CDR3 nucleotides: TGTGCCAGCAGTTGGGGCAGAAGCTCTGGGGCCAACGTCCTGACTTTC. The rearrangement links TRBV6-5 to TRBJ2-6; D is possibly TRBD1 (5 bases). There are 16 residues in the CDR3. V lost 4 bases to trimming and J lost 0 bases, with 10 bases between them. The germline gives CDR1 MNHEY, CDR2 SVGAGI.

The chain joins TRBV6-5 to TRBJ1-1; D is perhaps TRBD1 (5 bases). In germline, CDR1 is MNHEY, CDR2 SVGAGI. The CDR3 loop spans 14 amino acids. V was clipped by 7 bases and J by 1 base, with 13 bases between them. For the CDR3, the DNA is TGTGCCAGCACCAAAGGTACAGGGAACACTGAAGCTTTCTTT. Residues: CASTKGTGNTEAFF.

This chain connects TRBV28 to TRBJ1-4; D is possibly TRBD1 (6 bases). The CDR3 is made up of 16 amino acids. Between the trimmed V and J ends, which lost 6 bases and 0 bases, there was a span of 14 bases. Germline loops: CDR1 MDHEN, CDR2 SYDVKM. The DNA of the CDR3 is TGTGCCAGCAGCTCAAGACAGGATGCAACTAATGAAAAACTGTTTTTT. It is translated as CASSSRQDATNEKLFF.

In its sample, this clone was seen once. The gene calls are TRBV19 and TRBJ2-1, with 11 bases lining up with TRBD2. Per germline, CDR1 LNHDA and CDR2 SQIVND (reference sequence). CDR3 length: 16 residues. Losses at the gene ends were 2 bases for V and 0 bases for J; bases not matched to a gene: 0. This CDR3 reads CASSITSGSSYNEQFF. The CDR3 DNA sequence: TGTGCCAGTAGTATAACTAGCGGGAGCTCCTACAATGAGCAGTTCTTC.

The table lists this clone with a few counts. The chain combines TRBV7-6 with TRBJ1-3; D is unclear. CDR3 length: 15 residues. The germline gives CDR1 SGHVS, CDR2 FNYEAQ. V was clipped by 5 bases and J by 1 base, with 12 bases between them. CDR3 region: CASSPESLSGNTIYF. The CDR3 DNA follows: TGTGCCAGCAGCCCAGAATCTCTGTCTGGAAACACCATATATTTT.

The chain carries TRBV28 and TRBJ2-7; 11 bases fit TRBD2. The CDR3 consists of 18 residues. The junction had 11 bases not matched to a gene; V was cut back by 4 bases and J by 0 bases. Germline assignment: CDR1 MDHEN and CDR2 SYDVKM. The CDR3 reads CASSSLPTSGGNSYEQYF. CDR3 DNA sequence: TGTGCCAGCAGTTCCCTTCCAACTAGCGGGGGCAACTCCTACGAGCAGTACTTC.

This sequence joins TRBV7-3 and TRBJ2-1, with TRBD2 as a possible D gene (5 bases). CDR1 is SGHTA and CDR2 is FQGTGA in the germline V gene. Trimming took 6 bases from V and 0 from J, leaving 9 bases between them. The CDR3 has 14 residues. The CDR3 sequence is CASRSGGSYNEQFF. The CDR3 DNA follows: TGTGCCAGCAGAAGCGGAGGCTCCTACAATGAGCAGTTCTTC. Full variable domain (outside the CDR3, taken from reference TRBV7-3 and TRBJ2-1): GAGVSQTPSNKVTEKGKYVELRCDPISGHTALYWYRQSLGQGPEFLIYFQGTGAADDSGLPNDRFFAVRPEGSVSTLKIQRTERGDSAVYLCASRSGGSYNEQFFGPGTRLTVL.

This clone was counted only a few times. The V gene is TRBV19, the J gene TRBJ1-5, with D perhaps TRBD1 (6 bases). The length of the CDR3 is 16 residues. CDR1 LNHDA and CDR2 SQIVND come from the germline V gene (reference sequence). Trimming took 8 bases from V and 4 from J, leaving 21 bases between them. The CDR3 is CASVRTAGGENQPQHF. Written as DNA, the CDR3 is TGTGCCAGTGTAAGGACAGCTGGTGGGGAAAATCAGCCCCAGCATTTT. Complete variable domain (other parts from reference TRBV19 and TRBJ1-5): DGGITQSPKYLFRKEGQNVTLSCEQNLNHDAMYWYRQDPGQGLRLIYYSQIVNDFQKGDIAEGYSVSREKKESFPLTVTSAQKNPTAFYLCASVRTAGGENQPQHFGDGTRLSIL.

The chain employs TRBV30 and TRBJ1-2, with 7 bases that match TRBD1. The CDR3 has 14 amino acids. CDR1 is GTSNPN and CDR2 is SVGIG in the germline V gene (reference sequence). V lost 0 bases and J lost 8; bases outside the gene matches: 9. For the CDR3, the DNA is TGTGCCTGGAGTGTACGAGGGCAGGGGGAAGGCTACACCTTC. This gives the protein CAWSVRGQGEGYTF. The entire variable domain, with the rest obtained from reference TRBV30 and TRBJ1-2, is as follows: SQTIHQWPATLVQPVGSPLSLECTVEGTSNPNLYWYRQAAGRGLQLLFYSVGIGQISSEVPQNLSASRPQDRQFILSSKKLLLSDSGFYLCAWSVRGQGEGYTFGSGTRLTVV.

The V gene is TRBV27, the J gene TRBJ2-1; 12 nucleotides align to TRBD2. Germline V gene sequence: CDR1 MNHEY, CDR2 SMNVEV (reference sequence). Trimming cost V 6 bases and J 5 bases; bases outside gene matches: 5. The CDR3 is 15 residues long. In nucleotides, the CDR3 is TGTGCCAGCAGCTATCTAGCGGGAGGGAACAATGAGCAGTTCTTC. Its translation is CASSYLAGGNNEQFF.

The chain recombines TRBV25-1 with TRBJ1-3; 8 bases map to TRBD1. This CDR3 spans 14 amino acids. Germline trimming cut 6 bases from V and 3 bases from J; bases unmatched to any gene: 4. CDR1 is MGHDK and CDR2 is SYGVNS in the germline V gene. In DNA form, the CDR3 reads TGTGCCAGCAGAGGACAGGGTGGTGGAAACACCATATATTTT. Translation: CASRGQGGGNTIYF.

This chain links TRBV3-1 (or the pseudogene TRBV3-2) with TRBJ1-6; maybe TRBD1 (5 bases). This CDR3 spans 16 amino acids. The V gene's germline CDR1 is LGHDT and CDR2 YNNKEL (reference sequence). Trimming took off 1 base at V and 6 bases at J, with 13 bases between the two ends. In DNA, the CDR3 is TGTGCCAGCAGCCAAGCGGCGGGGGTTGGTAATTCACCCCTCCACTTT. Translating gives CASSQAAGVGNSPLHF.

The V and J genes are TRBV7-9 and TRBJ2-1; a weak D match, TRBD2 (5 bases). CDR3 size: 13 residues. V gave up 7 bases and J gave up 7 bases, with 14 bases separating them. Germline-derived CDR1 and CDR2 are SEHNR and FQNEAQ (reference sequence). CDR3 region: CASNWVSGNEQFF. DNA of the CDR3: TGTGCCAGCAACTGGGTTTCGGGGAATGAGCAGTTCTTC.